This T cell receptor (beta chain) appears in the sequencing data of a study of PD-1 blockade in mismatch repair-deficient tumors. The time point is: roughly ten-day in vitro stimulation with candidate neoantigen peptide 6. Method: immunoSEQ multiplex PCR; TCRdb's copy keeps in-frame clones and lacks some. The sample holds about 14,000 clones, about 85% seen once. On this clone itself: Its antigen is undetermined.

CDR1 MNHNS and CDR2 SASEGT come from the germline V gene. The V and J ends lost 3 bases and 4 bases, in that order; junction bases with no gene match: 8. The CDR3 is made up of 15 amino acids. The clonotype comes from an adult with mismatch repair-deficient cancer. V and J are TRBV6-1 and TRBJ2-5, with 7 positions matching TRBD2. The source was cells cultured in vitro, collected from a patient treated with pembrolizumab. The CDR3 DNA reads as TGTGCCAGCAGTGACCCGACTAGCCGCGGAGAGACCCAGTACTTC. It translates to CASSDPTSRGETQYF.